The source of this T cell receptor (beta chain) is a study of cytomegalovirus exposure and HLA in healthy donors (dated by TCRdb to 2016 to 2017). Context from the whole study: According to a later analysis, one platform produced both the 110 or so validation repertoires and the 666 repertoires of the first cohort. The aim of the study was to test whether cataloging public T cell receptors could identify signatures of past pathogen exposure. In addition to the first cohort of approximately 670 subjects, a separate validation cohort of approximately 130 different subjects was used. The study combined high-throughput TCR immunosequencing, statistical association of individual TCRs with disease status, and machine learning to predict cytomegalovirus infection status. What the study reported, not specific to this receptor: The authors suggested that the approach could potentially be generalized to other disease states and immunological phenotypes. In a later analysis, TCRs clustered in the first cohort were found to also tend to co-occur in the roughly 120 validation repertoires, with roughly 93% of cluster scores above 0. Across donors, most TCR sequences were observed very rarely, whereas some public TCRs were present in many individuals. The study listed 164 TCR beta chains as associated with cytomegalovirus. A few of the identified cytomegalovirus-associated TCR beta chains were confirmed in vitro to be specific for cytomegalovirus antigens. In both the original and validation cohorts, the classifier was reported to diagnose cytomegalovirus status with high specificity and sensitivity. The validation cohort had no HLA typing available for a later analysis, so co-occurrence within that cohort was assessed over all 110 or so repertoires.

Separate from the approximately 670-subject first cohort, the validation cohort of roughly 110 subjects was the group to which the donors belonged. On this clone: It has no known antigen specificity. The sample holds no much larger clone one base away, and base qualities are not on file.

From cysteine to phenylalanine, the CDR3 is 13 amino acids long. Here the CDR3 DNA is all that survives: 39 bases in frame from base 1. The germline V and J ends show losses of 4 bases and 4 bases respectively, and no gene match explains 3 bases of the junction. CDR1 SEHNR and CDR2 FQNEAQ are derived from the germline V gene (reference sequence). The library was prepared using the immunoSEQ multiplex PCR assay. The original pipeline was this. A statistical classification framework was built for diagnosing cytomegalovirus status from the catalog of TCR beta chain sequences. Here the immuneACCESS table is served through TCRdb, limited to in-frame sequences with V and J called. Missing clones are a known gap in these copies; in checked studies unresolved V genes cover under half, and the rest lacks a known reason. From that table come the V and J calls and clone size; the DNA was used to work out D and trimming. The sample table holds some 130,000 clones, of which approximately 89% were seen once. The ten largest clones capture more than 1% of the sample.

The material sequenced was PBMCs. The chain is made from TRBV7-9 and TRBJ2-5; TRBD2 fits 7 bases in the junction. The clonotype was recovered from a young woman in good health and CMV-seronegative. The CDR3 reads as follows: CASSSRGGETQYF. The DNA sequence is TGTGCCAGCAGCTCCCGCGGGGGAGAGACCCAGTACTTC.